This T cell receptor (beta chain) was recovered during a study of cytomegalovirus exposure and HLA in healthy donors. Study-wide results and limits: About 87% or about 30% of the time was how often most TCR beta V segments were productive, according to an earlier analysis. Presence/absence results assume similar sequencing depth per donor, which may not hold. Most of the CMV-associated TCR beta chains (in a later analysis) appeared to be HLA-restricted.

With 60 Vbeta and 13 Jbeta primers, the PCR was carried out. Generated by immunoSEQ multiplex PCR, the TCRdb table keeps only in-frame clones and is missing some. The sample yields around 45,000 clones, around three quarters seen once. Germline CDR1 and CDR2: SGHDT and YYEEEE. This CDR3 contains 14 residues. Trimming removed 4 bases at V and 1 base at J, with 11 bases between. This clone showed up just a few times. Its target is not known. J is TRBJ1-2 and V is TRBV5-6; D gene uncertain. The TCR comes from a young man in good health and CMV-seronegative. The sample consisted of PBMCs. CDR3 in DNA: TGTGCCAGCAGCCAGTCTGACTTTAACTATGGCTACACCTTC. Its protein is CASSQSDFNYGYTF.